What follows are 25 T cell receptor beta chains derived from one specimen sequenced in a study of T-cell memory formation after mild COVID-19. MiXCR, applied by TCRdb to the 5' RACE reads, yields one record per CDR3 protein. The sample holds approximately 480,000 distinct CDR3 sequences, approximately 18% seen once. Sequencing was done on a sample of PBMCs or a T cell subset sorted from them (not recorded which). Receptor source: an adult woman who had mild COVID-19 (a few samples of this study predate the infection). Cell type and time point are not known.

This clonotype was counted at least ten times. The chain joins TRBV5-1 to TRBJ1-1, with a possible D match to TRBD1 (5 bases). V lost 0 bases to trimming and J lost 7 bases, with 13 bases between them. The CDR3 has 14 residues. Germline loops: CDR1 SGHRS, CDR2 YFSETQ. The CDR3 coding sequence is TGCGCCAGCAGCTTGGAATGGGGGTGGAATGAAGCTTTCTTT. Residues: CASSLEWGWNEAFF.

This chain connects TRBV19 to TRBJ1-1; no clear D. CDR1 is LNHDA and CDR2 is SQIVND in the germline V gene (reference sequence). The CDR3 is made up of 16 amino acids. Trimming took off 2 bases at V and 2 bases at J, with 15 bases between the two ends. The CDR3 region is CASSIPRHAQNTEAFF. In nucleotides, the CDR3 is TGTGCCAGTAGTATACCCCGCCACGCGCAAAACACTGAAGCTTTCTTT.

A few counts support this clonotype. The CDR3: CASSFGTTNYGYTF. CDR3 nucleotide sequence: TGTGCCAGCAGTTTTGGCACGACTAACTATGGCTACACCTTC. The rearrangement uses TRBV12-3 or TRBV12-4 and TRBJ1-2; D is undetermined. The CDR3 is 14 residues long. The germline V and J ends were trimmed by 3 bases and 0 bases, with 8 bases remaining between them.

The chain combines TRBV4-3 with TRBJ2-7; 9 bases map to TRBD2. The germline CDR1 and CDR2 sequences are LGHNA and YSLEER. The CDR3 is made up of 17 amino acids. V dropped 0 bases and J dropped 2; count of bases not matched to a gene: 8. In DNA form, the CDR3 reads TGCGCCAGCAGCCAAGATGAAAAGCGGGAGGTTCCCTACGAGCAGTACTTC. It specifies CASSQDEKREVPYEQYF.

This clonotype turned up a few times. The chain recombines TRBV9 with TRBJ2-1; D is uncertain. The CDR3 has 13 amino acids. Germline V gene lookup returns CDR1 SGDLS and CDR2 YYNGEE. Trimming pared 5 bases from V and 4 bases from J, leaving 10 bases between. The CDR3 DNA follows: TGTGCCAGCAGTTACTCAGCGTACAATGAGCAGTTCTTC. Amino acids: CASSYSAYNEQFF.

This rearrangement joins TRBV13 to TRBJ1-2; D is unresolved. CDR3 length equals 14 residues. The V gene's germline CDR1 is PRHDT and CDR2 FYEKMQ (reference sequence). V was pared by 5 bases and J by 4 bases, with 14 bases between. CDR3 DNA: TGTGCCAGCAGCGCTTCCCTTCATAGCTATGGCTACACCTTC. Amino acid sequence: CASSASLHSYGYTF.

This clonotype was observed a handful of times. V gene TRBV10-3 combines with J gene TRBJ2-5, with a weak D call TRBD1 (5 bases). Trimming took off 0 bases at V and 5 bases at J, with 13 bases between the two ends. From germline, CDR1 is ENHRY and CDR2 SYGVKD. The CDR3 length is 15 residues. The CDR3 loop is CAISESTRVRETQYF. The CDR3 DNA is TGTGCCATCAGTGAGTCGACCAGGGTACGCGAGACCCAGTACTTC.

CDR3 in DNA: TGTGCCAGCAGTATTCACCTAGCGGGAGGTCTACATGAGCAGTTCTTC. Encoded protein: CASSIHLAGGLHEQFF. V usage is TRBV12-3 or TRBV12-4 and J usage is TRBJ2-1, with 11 nucleotides matching TRBD2. The CDR3 has 16 residues. Trimming at V came to 5 bases and at J to 8 bases, leaving 11 bases not matched to a gene.

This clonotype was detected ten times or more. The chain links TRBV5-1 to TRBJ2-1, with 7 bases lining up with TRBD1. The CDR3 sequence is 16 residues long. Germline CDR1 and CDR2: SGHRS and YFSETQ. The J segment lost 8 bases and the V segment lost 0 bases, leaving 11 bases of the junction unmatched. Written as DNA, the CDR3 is TGCGCCAGCAGCTTGGCGGCGAACAGGGGTTTCGATGAGCAGTTCTTC. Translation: CASSLAANRGFDEQFF.

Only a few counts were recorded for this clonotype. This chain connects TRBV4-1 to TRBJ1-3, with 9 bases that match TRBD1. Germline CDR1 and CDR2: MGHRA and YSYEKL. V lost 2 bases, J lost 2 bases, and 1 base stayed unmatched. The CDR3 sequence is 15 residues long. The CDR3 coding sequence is TGCGCCAGCAGCCAACGGGACAGGGCTGGAAACACCATATATTTT. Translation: CASSQRDRAGNTIYF.

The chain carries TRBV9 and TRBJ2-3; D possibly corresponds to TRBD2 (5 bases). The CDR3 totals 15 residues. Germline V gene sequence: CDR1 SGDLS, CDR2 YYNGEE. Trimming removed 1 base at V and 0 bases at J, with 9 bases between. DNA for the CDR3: TGTGCCAGCAGCGTACCGCGGACTAGCACAGATACGCAGTATTTT. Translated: CASSVPRTSTDTQYF.

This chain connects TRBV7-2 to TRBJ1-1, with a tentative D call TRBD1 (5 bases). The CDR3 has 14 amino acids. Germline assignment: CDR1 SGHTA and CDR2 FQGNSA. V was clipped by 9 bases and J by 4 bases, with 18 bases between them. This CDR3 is CASRVGGKSTEAFF. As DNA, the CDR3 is TGTGCCAGTAGAGTGGGGGGGAAGAGCACTGAAGCTTTCTTT.

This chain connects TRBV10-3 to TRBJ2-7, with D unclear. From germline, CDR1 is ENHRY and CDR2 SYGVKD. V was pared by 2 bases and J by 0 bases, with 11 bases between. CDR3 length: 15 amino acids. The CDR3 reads CAISEDLVSSYEQYF. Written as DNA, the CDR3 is TGTGCCATCAGTGAGGATCTGGTGAGCTCCTACGAGCAGTACTTC.

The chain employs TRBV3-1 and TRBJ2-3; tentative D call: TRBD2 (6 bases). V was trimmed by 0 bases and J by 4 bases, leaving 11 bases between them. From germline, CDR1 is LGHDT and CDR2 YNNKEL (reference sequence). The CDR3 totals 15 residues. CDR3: CASSQDPLAADTQYF. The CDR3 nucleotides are TGTGCCAGCAGCCAAGATCCACTAGCTGCAGATACGCAGTATTTT.

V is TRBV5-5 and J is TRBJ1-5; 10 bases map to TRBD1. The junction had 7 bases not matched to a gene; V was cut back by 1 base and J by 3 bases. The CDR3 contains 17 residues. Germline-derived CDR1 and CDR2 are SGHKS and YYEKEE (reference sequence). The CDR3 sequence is CASSLLSGQGINQPQHF. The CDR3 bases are TGTGCCAGCAGCTTGCTGTCGGGACAGGGGATCAATCAGCCCCAGCATTTT.

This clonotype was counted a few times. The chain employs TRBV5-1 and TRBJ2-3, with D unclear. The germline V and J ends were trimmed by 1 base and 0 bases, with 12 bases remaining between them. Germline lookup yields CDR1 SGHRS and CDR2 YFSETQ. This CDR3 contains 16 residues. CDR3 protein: CASSLIGSSSTDTQYF. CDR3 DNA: TGCGCCAGCAGCTTGATCGGCTCCTCTAGCACAGATACGCAGTATTTT.

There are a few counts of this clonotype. CDR3 DNA: TGTGCCAGCAGCTTTCAAATCTCGGACAACTATGGCTACACCTTC. Protein: CASSFQISDNYGYTF. This sequence joins TRBV7-9 and TRBJ1-2; D gene ambiguous. The germline V gene has CDR1 SEHNR and CDR2 FQNEAQ (reference sequence). Trimming removed 3 bases at V and 2 bases at J, with 13 bases between. CDR3 length equals 15 residues.

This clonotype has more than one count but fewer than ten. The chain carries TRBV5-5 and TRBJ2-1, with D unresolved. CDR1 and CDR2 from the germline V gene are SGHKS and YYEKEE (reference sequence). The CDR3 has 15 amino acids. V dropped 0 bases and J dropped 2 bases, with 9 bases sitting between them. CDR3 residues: CASSLGSATYNEQFF. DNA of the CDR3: TGTGCCAGCAGCTTGGGGAGCGCTACCTACAATGAGCAGTTCTTC.

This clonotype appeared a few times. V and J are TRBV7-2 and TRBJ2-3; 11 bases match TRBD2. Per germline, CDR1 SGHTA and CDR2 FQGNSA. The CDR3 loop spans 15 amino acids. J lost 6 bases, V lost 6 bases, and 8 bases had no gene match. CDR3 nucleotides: TGTGCCAGCAGACCCACTAGCGGGAGTATGGATACGCAGTATTTT. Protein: CASRPTSGSMDTQYF.

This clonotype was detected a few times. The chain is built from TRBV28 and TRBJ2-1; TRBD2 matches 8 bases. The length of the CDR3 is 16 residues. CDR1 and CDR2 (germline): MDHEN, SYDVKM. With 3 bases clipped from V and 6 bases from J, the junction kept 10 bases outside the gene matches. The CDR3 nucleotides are TGTGCCAGCAGTTTTGTGACTAGCGTATTTTTCAATGAGCAGTTCTTC. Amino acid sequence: CASSFVTSVFFNEQFF. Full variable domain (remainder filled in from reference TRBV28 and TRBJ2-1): DVKVTQSSRYLVKRTGEKVFLECVQDMDHENMFWYRQDPGLGLRLIYFSYDVKMKEKGDIPEGYSVSREKKERFSLILESASTNQTSMYLCASSFVTSVFFNEQFFGPGTRLTVL.

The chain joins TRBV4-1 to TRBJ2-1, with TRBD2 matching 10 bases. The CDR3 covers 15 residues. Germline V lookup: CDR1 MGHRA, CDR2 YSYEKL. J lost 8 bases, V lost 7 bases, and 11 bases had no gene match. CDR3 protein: CASTPQRGGQYEQFF. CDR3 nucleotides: TGCGCCAGCACCCCACAGCGGGGGGGCCAGTATGAGCAGTTCTTC.

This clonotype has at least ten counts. The DNA of the CDR3 is TGTGCCAGTAGTCCGGGGGTAGGCGGGCAGCCCCAGCATTTT. Residues: CASSPGVGGQPQHF. The J gene is TRBJ1-5, the V gene TRBV19; a weak D match, TRBD1 (5 bases). Trimming cost V 5 bases and J 7 bases, with 15 bases left between them. CDR1 is LNHDA, CDR2 SQIVND, per germline (reference sequence). The CDR3 is made up of 14 amino acids.

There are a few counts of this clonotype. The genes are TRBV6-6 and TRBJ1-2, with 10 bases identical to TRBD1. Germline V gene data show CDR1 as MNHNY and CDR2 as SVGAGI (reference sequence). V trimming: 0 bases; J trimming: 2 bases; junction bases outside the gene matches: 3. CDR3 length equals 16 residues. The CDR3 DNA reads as TGTGCCAGCAGTTACTCCCAGACAGGGGGCAACTATGGCTACACCTTC. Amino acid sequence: CASSYSQTGGNYGYTF.

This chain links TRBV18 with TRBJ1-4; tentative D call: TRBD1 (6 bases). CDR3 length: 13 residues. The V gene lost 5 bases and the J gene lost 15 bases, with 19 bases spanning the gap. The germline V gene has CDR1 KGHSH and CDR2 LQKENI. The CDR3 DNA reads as TGTGCCAGCTCAGGATACGCGGAGAGGGGGATGTTTTTT. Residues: CASSGYAERGMFF.

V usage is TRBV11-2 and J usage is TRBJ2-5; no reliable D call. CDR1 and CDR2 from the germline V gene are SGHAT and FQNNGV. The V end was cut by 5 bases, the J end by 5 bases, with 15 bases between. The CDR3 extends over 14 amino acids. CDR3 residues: CASSRFELQETQYF. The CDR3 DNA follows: TGTGCCAGCAGCAGATTTGAGCTCCAGGAGACCCAGTACTTC.